The rows below give T cell receptor beta chains drawn from one sample of a study of T cell changes during pregnancy in multiple sclerosis. TCRdb keeps only in-frame clones here, not all; method: immunoSEQ multiplex PCR. The table has 65,000 to 85,000 clones, approximately 91% seen once. Here the sequenced sample was peripheral blood, taken in the third trimester of pregnancy. The receptor set was obtained from a female donor with multiple sclerosis, enrolled in a pregnancy study. The CDR3 runs from the conserved cysteine through the conserved F or W. The order of the fields is J gene, V gene, D gene, clone size, CDR3 DNA, CDR3 protein. A D gene is named only where the DNA matches it firmly. Only some rows state a clone size, as once, few, many or a class for expanded clones.

j_gene: TRBJ1-4; v_gene: TRBV2; d_gene: TRBD1; abundance: -; CDR3nt: TGTGCCAGCAGGGTGCTGACAGGGGGCGACGAAAAACTGTTTTTT; CDR3aa: CASRVLTGGDEKLFF
j_gene: TRBJ2-7; v_gene: TRBV7-6; d_gene: TRBD2; abundance: -; CDR3nt: TGTGCCAGCAGCTTAGAACCTAGCGGGGGGTCGAGCTCCTACGAGCAGTACTTC; CDR3aa: CASSLEPSGGSSSYEQYF
j_gene: TRBJ2-7; v_gene: TRBV6-5; d_gene: TRBD1; abundance: -; CDR3nt: TGTGCCAGCAGACGCCGGACAGGGGGATCCTACGAGCAGTACTTC; CDR3aa: CASRRRTGGSYEQYF
j_gene: TRBJ2-5; v_gene: TRBV9; d_gene: -; abundance: -; CDR3nt: TGTGCCAGCAGCTACCGCGTGGAAGAGACCCAGTACTTC; CDR3aa: CASSYRVEETQYF
j_gene: TRBJ2-5; v_gene: TRBV28; d_gene: TRBD1; abundance: -; CDR3nt: TGTGCCAGCAGTCCGGGACAGTTTATACAAGAGACCCAGTACTTC; CDR3aa: CASSPGQFIQETQYF
j_gene: TRBJ2-1; v_gene: TRBV7-9; d_gene: TRBD2; abundance: -; CDR3nt: TGTGCCAGCAGTCATCTAGCGGGGGGATACAATGAGCAGTTCTTC; CDR3aa: CASSHLAGGYNEQFF
j_gene: TRBJ1-1; v_gene: TRBV29-1; d_gene: -; abundance: -; CDR3nt: TGCAGCGTTGGAAGGGGCGACACTGAAGCTTTCTTT; CDR3aa: CSVGRGDTEAFF
j_gene: TRBJ1-2; v_gene: TRBV9; d_gene: -; abundance: once; CDR3nt: TGTGCCAGCAGCGTACGGTCGCAGGGAGGAGACGGCTACACCTTC; CDR3aa: CASSVRSQGGDGYTF
j_gene: TRBJ2-1; v_gene: TRBV7-2; d_gene: -; abundance: -; CDR3nt: TGTGCCAGCAGCTCCCGGGGGCGGGGGAGCTCCTACAATGAGCAGTTCTTC; CDR3aa: CASSSRGRGSSYNEQFF
j_gene: TRBJ2-2; v_gene: TRBV19; d_gene: -; abundance: -; CDR3nt: TGTGCCAGTAGACGGGGGGCTGAACCCTGGGGGGGGCTGTTTTTT; CDR3aa: CASRRGAEPWGGLFF
j_gene: TRBJ2-7; v_gene: TRBV15; d_gene: TRBD2; abundance: -; CDR3nt: TGTGCCACCAGCCGCGGGGGAGGGGCCTACGAGCAGTACTTC; CDR3aa: CATSRGGGAYEQYF
j_gene: TRBJ1-4; v_gene: TRBV5-1; d_gene: TRBD1; abundance: -; CDR3nt: TGCGCCAGCAGCTTGTCGGACAGGGGCACCGGTGGATTGTTTTTT; CDR3aa: CASSLSDRGTGGLFF